This TCR beta chain comes out of a study of PD-1 blockade in classical Hodgkin lymphoma. Sequencing used immunoSEQ multiplex PCR; TCRdb keeps in-frame clones, though not all of them. Of tens of thousands of clones listed, 65% to 90% are singletons. With no exception, relapse followed autologous stem cell transplantation in all patients, and brentuximab vedotin exposure varied. Best responses were complete response, partial response or progressive disease. CDR3 length: 12 residues. V gave up 4 bases and J gave up 5 bases, with 7 bases separating them. Germline V gives CDR1 SGHTA, CDR2 FQGNSA. The gene calls are TRBV7-2 and TRBJ2-3; D unresolved. Sequenced material: peripheral blood mononuclear cells (PBMCs), taken at baseline. This TCR was sampled from a human donor with classical Hodgkin lymphoma. This CDR3 reads CASSSYGDTQYF. The CDR3 coding sequence is TGTGCCAGCAGCTCATACGGAGATACGCAGTATTTT.